One sample yielded the 25 T cell receptor beta chains listed below, sequenced in a study of cytomegalovirus exposure and HLA in healthy donors. The table came from immunoSEQ multiplex PCR; TCRdb's copy has only in-frame clones and leaves some out. The table includes some 78,000 clones, less than 96% detected once. Sequencing was carried out using PBMCs. These receptors all stem from a young man in good health and CMV-seropositive.

The V gene is TRBV5-1, the J gene TRBJ2-3, with a possible D match to TRBD1 (6 bases). Looked up from germline, CDR1 is SGHRS and CDR2 is YFSETQ. This CDR3 contains 14 residues. The V end was cut by 2 bases, the J end by 0 bases, with 7 bases between. CDR3 coding DNA: TGCGCCAGCAGCTTTGGACAGAGCACAGATACGCAGTATTTT. Protein product: CASSFGQSTDTQYF.

The chain carries TRBV7-2 and TRBJ2-7; tentative D call: TRBD2 (6 bases). V was shortened by 5 bases and J by 3 bases, with 8 bases between the two germline ends. The germline V gene has CDR1 SGHTA and CDR2 FQGNSA. The CDR3 has 12 residues. CDR3 in amino acids: CASSQDYYEQYF. CDR3 sequence (DNA): TGTGCCAGCAGCCAGGACTACTACGAGCAGTACTTC.

This chain links TRBV21-1 with TRBJ1-5; the table's TRBD1 call for D was not verified on the DNA. TRBV21-1 has pseudogene status. There are 16 residues in the CDR3. The CDR3 loop reads CASSKSDRGRDQPQHF. The DNA for the CDR3 is TGTGCCAGCAGCAAATCGGACAGGGGGCGCGATCAGCCCCAGCATTTT.

The V gene is TRBV7-8, the J gene TRBJ2-7; a possible D gene is TRBD2 (6 bases). CDR1 is SGHVS, CDR2 FQNEAQ, per germline. V was cut by 5 bases and J by 6 bases, with 17 bases left in between. This CDR3 has 14 amino acids. The chain's CDR3 is CASSLTGEALEQYF. In DNA, the CDR3 is TGTGCCAGCAGCCTAACGGGGGAGGCTCTCGAGCAGTACTTC.

This chain links TRBV7-9 with TRBJ2-1, with D possibly being TRBD2 (5 bases). Trimming pared 5 bases from V and 0 bases from J, leaving 17 bases between. Looked up from germline, CDR1 is SEHNR and CDR2 is FQNEAQ (reference sequence). This CDR3 contains 17 residues. CDR3 nucleotide sequence: TGTGCCAGCAGCCCTCAGGTGAGCCGGGGCTCCTACAATGAGCAGTTCTTC. This translates into CASSPQVSRGSYNEQFF.

CDR3 bases: TGTGCCAGTAGTCTACCCCGGCTAGCAGATGAGCAGTTCTTC. Translated: CASSLPRLADEQFF. V usage is TRBV19 and J usage is TRBJ2-1; tentative D call: TRBD2 (5 bases). The germline CDR1 and CDR2 sequences are LNHDA and SQIVND (reference sequence). V dropped 5 bases and J dropped 8 bases, with 16 bases sitting between them. This CDR3 comprises 14 residues.

The chain joins TRBV4-2 to TRBJ2-5; 12 bases align to TRBD2. The CDR3 consists of 18 residues. The germline V gene has CDR1 LGHNA and CDR2 YNFKEQ. Trimming took 0 bases from V and 7 from J; bases not matched to a gene: 12. CDR3 residues: CASSQELRASGGVWTQYF. CDR3 coding DNA: TGTGCCAGCAGCCAAGAACTAAGGGCTAGCGGGGGGGTGTGGACCCAGTACTTC.

This sequence joins TRBV10-3 and TRBJ1-2; 7 bases agree with TRBD1. The CDR3 consists of 12 residues. The trim removed 11 bases at V and 4 bases at J, leaving 7 bases unmatched. CDR1 is ENHRY, CDR2 SYGVKD, per germline. CDR3 bases: TGTGCCTCGGAGGGGGCGAGCTATGGCTACACCTTC. This codes for CASEGASYGYTF.

In its sample, this clone was seen once. This chain joins TRBV27 and TRBJ2-1; D perhaps matches TRBD2 (5 bases). CDR3 length: 15 amino acids. Germline CDR1 reads MNHEY; CDR2 reads SMNVEV (reference sequence). The V end was cut by 5 bases, the J end by 3 bases, with 14 bases between. DNA for the CDR3: TGTGCCAGCAGTCCGGGGAGCGTAGACTACAATGAGCAGTTCTTC. It encodes CASSPGSVDYNEQFF.

The chain joins TRBV10-3 to TRBJ1-1; no definite D call. V was shortened by 0 bases and J by 3 bases, with 11 bases between the two germline ends. Germline-derived CDR1 and CDR2 are ENHRY and SYGVKD. CDR3 length equals 15 residues. CDR3 DNA sequence: TGTGCCATCAGTGAGTCGATGTACTCGGACACTGAAGCTTTCTTT. Protein: CAISESMYSDTEAFF.

V and J are TRBV7-9 and TRBJ2-1; no definite D call. Germline V lookup: CDR1 SEHNR, CDR2 FQNEAQ (reference sequence). The CDR3 is 15 residues long. The V gene lost 4 bases and the J gene lost 4 bases, with 14 bases spanning the gap. The CDR3 sequence is CASSSPLLPYNEQFF. CDR3 DNA sequence: TGTGCCAGCAGCTCCCCCCTCCTCCCGTACAATGAGCAGTTCTTC.

The chain has TRBV19 and TRBJ2-7, with a tentative D call TRBD2 (5 bases). The germline CDR1 and CDR2 sequences are LNHDA and SQIVND (reference sequence). V lost 6 bases to trimming and J lost 5 bases, with 11 bases between them. CDR3 length equals 12 residues. The DNA of the CDR3 is TGTGCCAGTAGCGCGGGCAGGAACGAGCAGTACTTC. It encodes CASSAGRNEQYF. Full variable domain (remainder filled in from reference TRBV19 and TRBJ2-7): DGGITQSPKYLFRKEGQNVTLSCEQNLNHDAMYWYRQDPGQGLRLIYYSQIVNDFQKGDIAEGYSVSREKKESFPLTVTSAQKNPTAFYLCASSAGRNEQYFGPGTRLTVT.

This sequence joins TRBV6-5 and TRBJ1-5; the match to TRBD1 covers 7 bases. The CDR3 contains 15 residues. The V segment lost 5 bases and the J segment 3 bases; nucleotides outside the gene matches: 7. CDR1 and CDR2 from the germline V gene are MNHEY and SVGAGI. CDR3 residues: CASSPDRASNQPQHF. CDR3 DNA sequence: TGTGCCAGCAGTCCAGACAGGGCCTCCAATCAGCCCCAGCATTTT.

V gene TRBV10-1 combines with J gene TRBJ2-7; TRBD1 matches 8 bases. This CDR3 comprises 14 residues. Trimming cost V 4 bases and J 2 bases; bases outside gene matches: 4. Germline V gene sequence: CDR1 WNHNN, CDR2 SYGVQD (reference sequence). The CDR3 DNA sequence: TGCGCCAGCAGTGCAGGGACAGGCCCCTACGAGCAGTACTTC. Amino acids: CASSAGTGPYEQYF.

The chain is built from TRBV28 and TRBJ1-5; tentative D call: TRBD1 (6 bases). Germline V lookup: CDR1 MDHEN, CDR2 SYDVKM. The CDR3 is 16 residues long. Trimming took 7 bases from V and 5 from J, leaving 21 bases between them. CDR3 coding DNA: TGTGCCAGCACCGATAGCGTACAGGGTGGGCATCAGCCCCAGCATTTT. It codes for CASTDSVQGGHQPQHF.

The chain joins TRBV18 to TRBJ2-1; D is undetermined. Germline V gene sequence: CDR1 KGHSH, CDR2 LQKENI. Trimming cost V 6 bases and J 8 bases, with 11 bases left between them. The CDR3 contains 12 residues. Here the CDR3 reads CASSAQRDEQFF. CDR3 nucleotide sequence: TGTGCCAGCTCGGCCCAACGGGATGAGCAGTTCTTC.

CDR3 DNA: TGTGCCAGCAGCGCCGTAGCGGGAGGGCCAGGCGAGCAGTACTTC. Translating gives CASSAVAGGPGEQYF. This chain connects TRBV9 to TRBJ2-7; 11 bases line up with TRBD2. Per germline, CDR1 SGDLS and CDR2 YYNGEE. Germline trimming cut 3 bases from V and 6 bases from J; bases unmatched to any gene: 8. CDR3 length: 15 amino acids.

The rearrangement links TRBV30 to TRBJ1-1, with TRBD1 identical over 7 bases. Germline CDR1 reads GTSNPN; CDR2 reads SVGIG (reference sequence). V lost 2 bases to trimming and J lost 2 bases; unmatched junction nucleotides: 5. The CDR3 is made up of 14 amino acids. The CDR3 reads CAWSPGTVNTEAFF. The DNA for the CDR3 is TGTGCCTGGAGTCCCGGGACAGTAAACACTGAAGCTTTCTTT. Full variable domain (rest looked up from reference TRBV30 and TRBJ1-1): SQTIHQWPATLVQPVGSPLSLECTVEGTSNPNLYWYRQAAGRGLQLLFYSVGIGQISSEVPQNLSASRPQDRQFILSSKKLLLSDSGFYLCAWSPGTVNTEAFFGQGTRLTVV.

This chain uses TRBV6-1 with TRBJ2-1; tentative D call: TRBD2 (7 bases). Germline CDR1 and CDR2: MNHNS and SASEGT. CDR3 length: 14 residues. Trimming removed 2 bases at V and 8 bases at J, with 13 bases between. The CDR3 here is CASSELGGGDEQFF. In DNA form, the CDR3 reads TGTGCCAGCAGTGAATTGGGCGGGGGCGATGAGCAGTTCTTC.

V usage is TRBV14 and J usage is TRBJ2-7; TRBD2 matches at 11 bases. The CDR3 extends over 14 amino acids. Unmatched junction bases numbered 6, after V lost 5 bases and J lost 6 bases. Germline CDR1 and CDR2: SGHDN and FVKESK. The CDR3 nucleotides are TGTGCCAGCAGCGAGACTAGCGGGGTATTCGAGCAGTACTTC. Translated, it gives CASSETSGVFEQYF. The variable domain in full, completed from reference TRBV14 and TRBJ2-7, reads EAGVTQFPSHSVIEKGQTVTLRCDPISGHDNLYWYRRVMGKEIKFLLHFVKESKQDESGMPNNRFLAERTGGTYSTLKVQPAELEDSGVYFCASSETSGVFEQYFGPGTRLTVT.

V gene TRBV6-5 combines with J gene TRBJ2-7; weak D call: TRBD2 (5 bases). Germline V gene lookup returns CDR1 MNHEY and CDR2 SVGAGI. The length of the CDR3 is 14 residues. V was pared by 1 base and J by 5 bases, with 12 bases between. The CDR3 DNA follows: TGTGCCAGCAGTTACTTTAGGACTCCCGACGAGCAGTACTTC. Translated: CASSYFRTPDEQYF.

The genes are TRBV6-5 and TRBJ1-1; D ambiguous. The germline V gene has CDR1 MNHEY and CDR2 SVGAGI. Trimming took 5 bases from V and 0 from J, leaving 13 bases between them. The length of the CDR3 is 15 residues. CDR3 residues: CASSLTGVMNTEAFF. Here the CDR3 DNA reads TGTGCCAGCAGTCTGACCGGGGTAATGAACACTGAAGCTTTCTTT.

The J gene is TRBJ1-1, the V gene TRBV6-6; a possible D gene is TRBD1 (6 bases). In germline, CDR1 is MNHNY, CDR2 SVGAGI (reference sequence). The CDR3 totals 13 residues. Between the trimmed V and J ends, which lost 9 bases and 4 bases, there was a span of 15 bases. The CDR3 spells CASRTVATTEAFF. The DNA of the CDR3 is TGTGCCAGTAGGACAGTTGCGACCACTGAAGCTTTCTTT.

The gene calls are TRBV19 and TRBJ2-2; tentatively, D is TRBD2 (5 bases). CDR1 and CDR2 (germline): LNHDA, SQIVND (reference sequence). This CDR3 comprises 13 residues. Trimming removed 1 base at V and 7 bases at J, with 7 bases between. CDR3 in amino acids: CASSIVGDGELFF. As DNA, the CDR3 is TGTGCCAGTAGTATAGTCGGGGACGGGGAGCTGTTTTTT.

The chain's CDR3 is CASSLLNTGELFF. The DNA for the CDR3 is TGTGCCAGCAGCTTACTAAACACCGGGGAGCTGTTTTTT. J is TRBJ2-2 and V is TRBV7-2; D is unresolved. Germline loops: CDR1 SGHTA, CDR2 FQGNSA. V was shortened by 2 bases and J by 2 bases, with 3 bases between the two germline ends. The CDR3 extends over 13 amino acids.